These T cell receptor beta chains were read from a single sample in a study of CD4 T cells in relation to SARS-CoV-2 and coronaviruses. The assay was immunoSEQ multiplex PCR, and TCRdb's table has in-frame clones only and misses some. This repertoire shows 60,000 or so clones, about 94% found once; its top ten account for over 0.11%. Sequenced material: naive CD4+ T cells from PBMCs. Source of these receptors: a human donor in good health. The CDR3 runs from the conserved cysteine through the conserved F or W. D genes are given only for firm matches. Rows give clone size only sometimes, using once, few, many, or a class for an expanded clone.

size | J | V | D | DNA | CDR3
NA | TRBJ2-3 | TRBV30 | NA | TGTGCCTGGAGTATTAGGGCGAGCACAGATACGCAGTATTTT | CAWSIRASTDTQYF
NA | TRBJ2-1 | TRBV3-1/TRBV3-2 | TRBD2 | TGTGCCAGCAGCCAAGAACGAGAACTAGCGGGCCTTAATGGGGAGCAGTTCTTC | CASSQERELAGLNGEQFF
NA | TRBJ2-3 | TRBV3-1/TRBV3-2 | NA | TGTGCCAGCAGCCCCAGAGGGGATACGCAGTATTTT | CASSPRGDTQYF
NA | TRBJ1-4 | TRBV28 | TRBD1 | TGTGCCAGCAGTTCCGCGGGACAGGGAAGTGAAAAACTGTTTTTT | CASSSAGQGSEKLFF
NA | TRBJ1-4 | TRBV4-1 | NA | TGCGCCAGCAGCCTACAAGACGTGAAGGGAAGGGGTTTTGCAACTAATGAAAAACTGTTTTTT | CASSLQDVKGRGFATNEKLFF
once | TRBJ1-4 | TRBV7-9 | NA | TGTGCCAGCAGCTCGGGGCAGGGTGGCGAAAAACTGTTTTTT | CASSSGQGGEKLFF
NA | TRBJ2-3 | TRBV20-1 | NA | TGCAGTGCTAGTATTTATAAGCAGTATTTT | CSASIYKQYF
NA | TRBJ2-5 | TRBV3-1/TRBV3-2 | TRBD2 | TGTGCCAGCAGCCGCGGGGGGACCGGGACCCAGTACTTC | CASSRGGTGTQYF
once | TRBJ2-1 | TRBV19 | TRBD1 | TGTGCCAGTAGCGGGACAGAGAACTTACATTCTGAGCAGTTCTTC | CASSGTENLHSEQFF
NA | TRBJ2-5 | TRBV21-1 | NA | TGTGCCAGCAGTAACCGGGACAGGAGCAAGACCCAGTACTTC | CASSNRDRSKTQYF
NA | TRBJ2-7 | TRBV6-1 | TRBD2 | TGTGCCAGCAGAGAAAAACTAGCGGGGCTGACCTACGAGCAGTACTTC | CASREKLAGLTYEQYF
NA | TRBJ2-1 | TRBV6-1 | NA | TGTGCCAGCAGTGAGGTAGACAGGAGCTCCTACAATGAGCAGTTCTTC | CASSEVDRSSYNEQFF
NA | TRBJ2-1 | TRBV27 | TRBD1 | TGTGCCAGCAGTTTCCGACAGGGAAGGAGCTCCTACAATGAGCAGTTCTTC | CASSFRQGRSSYNEQFF
NA | TRBJ2-3 | TRBV25-1 | TRBD2 | TGTGCCAGCAGTGAAGGAGCGGGAGCGACAGATACGCAGTATTTT | CASSEGAGATDTQYF
NA | TRBJ1-6 | TRBV2 | TRBD1 | TGTGCTCACGATACAGGGGGACTGGGAAATTCACCCCTCCACTTT | CAHDTGGLGNSPLHF
once | TRBJ2-7 | TRBV21-1 | NA | TGTGCCACCAGCGTCGGACAGGGGGTCTACGAGCAGTACTTC | CATSVGQGVYEQYF
NA | TRBJ2-2 | TRBV19 | TRBD1 | TGTGCCAGTATCCGAGGGACAGCCAACACCGGGGAGCTGTTTTTT | CASIRGTANTGELFF
NA | TRBJ2-7 | TRBV9 | TRBD2 | TGTGCCAGCAGCGTAGTTGGACTAGCGGTTTCCTACGAGCAGTACTTC | CASSVVGLAVSYEQYF
NA | TRBJ1-1 | TRBV25-1 | TRBD1 | TGTGCCAGCAGTGAACATCGGACAGGGGGAGCTTTCTTT | CASSEHRTGGAFF
NA | TRBJ1-1 | TRBV28 | NA | TGTGCCAGCACCTTGTGGGGGGGGGAAGCTTTCTTT | CASTLWGGEAFF
NA | TRBJ2-6 | TRBV5-1 | NA | TGCGCCAGCAGCACCGGGGGTACTGGGGCCAACGTCCTGACTTTC | CASSTGGTGANVLTF
NA | TRBJ2-6 | TRBV2 | NA | TGTGCCAGCAGCGCTGGTAACTCTGGGGCCAACGTCCTGACTTTC | CASSAGNSGANVLTF
NA | TRBJ2-3 | TRBV11-2 | TRBD2 | TGTGCCAGCAGCGGGGGGTCGCTAGCGGGAGGAGATACGCAGTATTTT | CASSGGSLAGGDTQYF
NA | TRBJ1-5 | TRBV15 | NA | TGTGCCACCAGCAGAGACAGGGTTGGACAGCCCCAGCATTTT | CATSRDRVGQPQHF
NA | TRBJ2-1 | TRBV25-1 | TRBD2 | TGTGCCAGCAGTGACGTAGCGGGAGTTCCCGATGAGCAGTTCTTC | CASSDVAGVPDEQFF
NA | TRBJ2-7 | TRBV28 | TRBD2 | TGTGCCAGCAGTCGAGCGGGAGCGGCCTACGAGCAGTACTTC | CASSRAGAAYEQYF
NA | TRBJ2-5 | TRBV7-9 | NA | TGTGCCAGCAGCTTAGACGGGAGAGGCTCCCAGTACTTC | CASSLDGRGSQYF
NA | TRBJ2-6 | TRBV7-6 | NA | TGTGCCAGCAGCTTAGATTCGAGACCCTCTGGGGCCAACGTCCTGACTTTC | CASSLDSRPSGANVLTF
NA | TRBJ2-2 | TRBV19 | NA | TGTGCCAGTAGTATAGCGGCTAGAACCACCGGGGAGCTGTTTTTT | CASSIAARTTGELFF
NA | TRBJ1-3 | TRBV28 | NA | TGTGCCAGCAGTAGCACAGCACAGTCCAGCTCTGGAAACACCATATATTTT | CASSSTAQSSSGNTIYF
NA | TRBJ2-2 | TRBV7-8 | NA | TGTGCCAGCAGCCCGCCCCTGAGATGGACCGGGGAGCTGTTTTTT | CASSPPLRWTGELFF
NA | TRBJ1-6 | TRBV28 | NA | TGTGCCAGCAGTTCTCAGGGGTCCTATAATTCACCCCTCCACTTT | CASSSQGSYNSPLHF
NA | TRBJ2-3 | TRBV19 | TRBD1 | TGTGCCAGTAGTGCCCGGGACAGGGGGTTCACAGATACGCAGTATTTT | CASSARDRGFTDTQYF
NA | TRBJ2-7 | TRBV5-1 | TRBD1 | TGCGCCAGCAGCTGGGGTCTCCGGGACAGAGACTACGAGCAGTACTTC | CASSWGLRDRDYEQYF
NA | TRBJ1-1 | TRBV19 | TRBD1 | TGTGCCAGTAGTCCCCTCGGACAGGGGGAGGGCACTGAAGCTTTCTTT | CASSPLGQGEGTEAFF
NA | TRBJ2-3 | TRBV29-1 | TRBD2 | TGCAGCGTTCAAGGGACTAGCGGGAGGGCAGATACGCAGTATTTT | CSVQGTSGRADTQYF
few | TRBJ1-2 | TRBV28 | NA | TGTGCCAGCAGAGGTAAATCTAACTATGGCTACACCTTC | CASRGKSNYGYTF
NA | TRBJ2-2 | TRBV4-2 | TRBD2 | TGTGCCAGCAGCTTTACCGGGACTAGCGGGAGGGTCGGGGAGCTGTTTTTT | CASSFTGTSGRVGELFF
NA | TRBJ1-5 | TRBV2 | TRBD1 | TGTGCCAGCAGGCCTCGGACAGGGGGAGAAGGTCAGCCCCAGCATTTT | CASRPRTGGEGQPQHF
NA | TRBJ1-1 | TRBV5-6 | NA | TGTGCCAGCAGCTTATATTACACTGAAGCTTTCTTT | CASSLYYTEAFF
NA | TRBJ2-3 | TRBV7-3 | TRBD1 | TGTGCCAGCAGCTTGGGACAGCCAGATTCTACGCAGTATTTT | CASSLGQPDSTQYF
NA | TRBJ2-1 | TRBV28 | TRBD2 | TGTGCCAGCAGTTTAATCTCCGGGAGGCGACGGAATGAGCAGTTCTTC | CASSLISGRRRNEQFF
NA | TRBJ2-1 | TRBV3-1/TRBV3-2 | NA | TGTGCCAGCAGCCTCCGGGATCAGCAGTTCTTC | CASSLRDQQFF
once | TRBJ2-2 | TRBV5-1 | NA | TGCGCCAGCAGCTTCACCGGGGTCACCGGGGAGCTGTTTTTT | CASSFTGVTGELFF
NA | TRBJ1-5 | TRBV15 | NA | TGTGCCACCAGCCGAGGGGGGGGCACCAATCAGCCCCAGCATTTT | CATSRGGGTNQPQHF
NA | TRBJ2-7 | TRBV27 | TRBD2 | TGTGCCAGCAGTCGGGGGCTAGCGGGTTTATCCTACGAGCAGTACTTC | CASSRGLAGLSYEQYF
NA | TRBJ1-1 | TRBV7-8 | NA | TGTGCCAGCAGCCCCCAATGGGGGCGGCCCACTGAAGCTTTCTTT | CASSPQWGRPTEAFF
NA | TRBJ2-5 | TRBV4-1 | TRBD1 | TGCGCCAGCAGCCAAGGACAGGGGTTCATCGCCGAAGAGACCCAGTACTTC | CASSQGQGFIAEETQYF
NA | TRBJ2-1 | TRBV4-1 | TRBD1 | TGCGCCAGCAGCCAATTCAGGGGGCCGACCAGAGATGGTGAGCAGTTCTTC | CASSQFRGPTRDGEQFF
NA | TRBJ2-2 | TRBV28 | NA | TGTGCCAGCAGTTTACGGTCTATCGGGGAGCTGTTTTTT | CASSLRSIGELFF
NA | TRBJ2-7 | TRBV29-1 | NA | TGCAGCGTTGAGCTCGAGCGGGCTTCCCCCTACGAGCAGTACTTC | CSVELERASPYEQYF